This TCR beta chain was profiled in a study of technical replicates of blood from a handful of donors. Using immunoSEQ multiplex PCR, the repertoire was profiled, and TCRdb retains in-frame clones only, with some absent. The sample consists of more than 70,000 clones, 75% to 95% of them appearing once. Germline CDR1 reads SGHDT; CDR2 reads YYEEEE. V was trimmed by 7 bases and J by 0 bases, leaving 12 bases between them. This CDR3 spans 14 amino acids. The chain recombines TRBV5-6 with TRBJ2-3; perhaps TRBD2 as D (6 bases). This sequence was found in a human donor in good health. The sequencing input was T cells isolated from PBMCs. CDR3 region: CASVIGGSTDTQYF. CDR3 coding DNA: TGTGCCAGCGTCATCGGGGGTAGCACAGATACGCAGTATTTT.